The 23 T cell receptor beta chains listed next were all sequenced from one sample in a study of T-cell reconstitution after alpha-beta-depleted transplantation in children. Unique molecular identifiers were used to barcode this TCRbeta library. Using its own MiXCR run on the PCR reads, TCRdb lists one record per CDR3 protein. The sample lists 70,000 to 95,000 distinct CDR3 sequences; more than 10% were seen once. The material was PBMCs from the stem cell graft donor, obtained from the stem cell graft. These receptors originate from a human donor who donated a stem cell graft to a child with inherited bone marrow failure.

This clonotype was observed a handful of times. The chain employs TRBV6-6 and TRBJ2-7; D is tentatively TRBD1 or TRBD2 (5 bases each). The CDR3 runs 13 residues. Between the trimmed V and J ends, which lost 0 bases and 2 bases, there was a span of 5 bases. Looked up from germline, CDR1 is MNHNY and CDR2 is SVGAGI (reference sequence). The CDR3 region is CASSYSGAYEQYF. DNA of the CDR3: TGTGCCAGCAGTTACTCGGGGGCCTACGAGCAGTACTTC.

This clonotype appeared many times. The rearrangement links TRBV5-1 to TRBJ2-5; no firm D call. The V gene's germline CDR1 is SGHRS and CDR2 YFSETQ. Trimming removed 0 bases from V and 2 bases from J, with 11 bases in between. The CDR3 totals 15 residues. CDR3 in amino acids: CASSLVGSNQETQYF. The CDR3 DNA follows: TGCGCCAGCAGCTTGGTTGGCAGTAATCAAGAGACCCAGTACTTC. Full variable domain (rest looked up from reference TRBV5-1 and TRBJ2-5): KAGVTQTPRYLIKTRGQQVTLSCSPISGHRSVSWYQQTPGQGLQFLFEYFSETQRNKGNFPGRFSGRQFSNSRSEMNVSTLELGDSALYLCASSLVGSNQETQYFGPGTRLLVL.

There are many counts of this clonotype. The chain recombines TRBV20-1 with TRBJ1-1, with TRBD1 matching 9 bases. The CDR3 consists of 13 residues. Germline loops: CDR1 DFQATT, CDR2 SNEGSKA (reference sequence). V gave up 1 base and J gave up 3 bases; unmatched junction bases: 0. The DNA for the CDR3 is TGCAGTGCTAGAGGGACAGGGGACACTGAAGCTTTCTTT. Residues: CSARGTGDTEAFF.

This clonotype was seen at least ten times. The chain has TRBV6-5 and TRBJ2-7; TRBD1 agrees at 7 bases. From germline, CDR1 is MNHEY and CDR2 SVGAGI. This CDR3 spans 14 amino acids. The ends lost 2 bases at V and 4 bases at J; junction bases unmatched: 5. The CDR3 DNA reads TGTGCCAGCAGTTACATCGACAGGGCGTACGAGCAGTACTTC. It is translated as CASSYIDRAYEQYF.

This clonotype was observed many times. The chain uses TRBV5-1 and TRBJ2-7, with D tentatively TRBD1 (5 bases). Trimming took off 2 bases at V and 4 bases at J, with 13 bases between the two ends. Germline loops: CDR1 SGHRS, CDR2 YFSETQ. There are 14 residues in the CDR3. CDR3 nucleotides: TGCGCCAGCAGCTTCGTTGCAGGGAATTACGAGCAGTACTTC. Translated, it gives CASSFVAGNYEQYF.

This clonotype was observed at least ten times. V and J are TRBV12-3 or TRBV12-4 and TRBJ1-6, with unresolved D. The V end lost 7 bases, the J end lost 3 bases, and 16 bases lay between the germline ends. This CDR3 has 16 amino acids. The CDR3 sequence is CASTDSLLGYNSPLHF. CDR3 sequence (DNA): TGTGCCAGCACCGATTCGCTACTGGGCTATAATTCACCCCTCCACTTT.

This clonotype has a count of ten or more. V and J are TRBV10-2 and TRBJ1-3; unclear D gene. Germline-derived CDR1 and CDR2 are WSHSY and SAAADI. There are 13 residues in the CDR3. V was pared by 8 bases and J by 0 bases, with 8 bases between. The CDR3 nucleotides read TGCGCCAGCGGATGGGACTCTGGAAACACCATATATTTT. Its protein is CASGWDSGNTIYF.

The chain is built from TRBV19 and TRBJ2-1; D is uncertain. Trimming pared 7 bases from V and 4 bases from J, leaving 14 bases between. Per the germline V gene, CDR1 is LNHDA and CDR2 is SQIVND (reference sequence). The CDR3 covers 14 residues. The CDR3 spells CASKSRSGYNEQFF. The DNA of the CDR3 is TGTGCCAGTAAGTCGCGGTCCGGATACAATGAGCAGTTCTTC.

In its sample, this clonotype was seen many times. The chain links TRBV20-1 to TRBJ2-7; the D is unclear. Trimming removed 5 bases at V and 0 bases at J, with 14 bases between. CDR1 is DFQATT and CDR2 is SNEGSKA in the germline V gene (reference sequence). The CDR3 length is 14 residues. The DNA of the CDR3 is TGCAGTGCTCACGGTCCACTCAGCTCCTACGAGCAGTACTTC. Translating it yields CSAHGPLSSYEQYF.

This clonotype appeared many times. This chain connects TRBV7-2 to TRBJ2-7; D may be TRBD2 (6 bases). Deletions cut 2 bases from V and 5 bases from J, with 16 bases between. CDR3 length: 15 residues. Germline V lookup: CDR1 SGHTA, CDR2 FQGNSA. The CDR3 loop is CASSLRPTRTHEQYF. DNA of the CDR3: TGTGCCAGCAGCTTACGTCCGACTAGGACCCACGAGCAGTACTTC.

This clonotype was seen repeatedly, ten times or more. V is TRBV4-3 and J is TRBJ2-5; D ambiguous. This CDR3 has 13 residues. Germline CDR1 reads LGHNA; CDR2 reads YSLEER. The V end was cut by 0 bases, the J end by 4 bases, with 6 bases between. For the CDR3, the DNA is TGCGCCAGCAGCCAAGACAGGCTAGAGACCCAGTACTTC. It encodes CASSQDRLETQYF.

This clonotype was seen at least ten times. The chain joins TRBV6-5 to TRBJ1-3; possibly TRBD1 for D (5 bases). Germline V gives CDR1 MNHEY, CDR2 SVGAGI. The CDR3 loop spans 17 amino acids. V was trimmed by 2 bases and J by 3 bases, leaving 17 bases between them. CDR3 nucleotides: TGTGCCAGCAGTTACCGCAGTCCAGGGAACTTTGGAAACACCATATATTTT. It yields the protein CASSYRSPGNFGNTIYF.

The chain uses TRBV7-9 and TRBJ1-1, with D maybe TRBD1 (6 bases). V shed 2 bases and J shed 3 bases, with 10 bases lying between them. Germline CDR1 and CDR2: SEHNR and FQNEAQ (reference sequence). The CDR3 runs to 14 residues. This CDR3 is CASSLTRGDTEAFF. Written as DNA, the CDR3 is TGTGCCAGCAGCTTAACTAGGGGGGACACTGAAGCTTTCTTT.

This clonotype was picked up a small number of times. CDR3 nucleotides: TGCAGTGCGCCCCTCGACCCTAGCGGGAGGGCCGGCGAGCAGTACTTC. Translating gives CSAPLDPSGRAGEQYF. The chain has TRBV20-1 and TRBJ2-7, with 12 nucleotides matching TRBD2. After removal of 6 bases from V and 6 bases from J, the junction contained 15 bases not matched to a gene. Germline-derived CDR1 and CDR2 are DFQATT and SNEGSKA (reference sequence). CDR3 length equals 16 residues.

This clonotype was counted ten times or more. This sequence joins TRBV5-1 and TRBJ2-5; D is possibly TRBD2 (5 bases). The CDR3 sequence is 14 residues long. Germline assignment: CDR1 SGHRS and CDR2 YFSETQ. Trimming left V 0 bases short and J 5 bases short, with 11 bases between. This chain's CDR3 is CASSLGGSMETQYF. Written as DNA, the CDR3 is TGCGCCAGCAGCTTGGGAGGGTCCATGGAGACCCAGTACTTC. Supplemented by reference TRBV5-1 and TRBJ2-5, the full variable domain reads KAGVTQTPRYLIKTRGQQVTLSCSPISGHRSVSWYQQTPGQGLQFLFEYFSETQRNKGNFPGRFSGRQFSNSRSEMNVSTLELGDSALYLCASSLGGSMETQYFGPGTRLLVL.

This clonotype was counted a few times. The chain joins TRBV29-1 to TRBJ1-1; D perhaps matches TRBD1 (5 bases). The germline V gene encodes CDR1 SQVTM and CDR2 ANQGSEA. This CDR3 region has 14 residues. Trimming took 1 base from V and 0 from J, leaving 9 bases between them. In DNA form, the CDR3 reads TGCAGCGTTGAAGTTAGGGGAATGAACACTGAAGCTTTCTTT. The encoded protein is CSVEVRGMNTEAFF.

This chain uses TRBV28 with TRBJ1-5; D ambiguous. The V end lost 3 bases, the J end lost 5 bases, and 5 bases lay between the germline ends. This CDR3 is built from 12 residues. Germline-derived CDR1 and CDR2 are MDHEN and SYDVKM. The CDR3 nucleotides are TGTGCCAGCAGTTTCTTCGATCAGCCCCAGCATTTT. It specifies CASSFFDQPQHF.

Ten or more counts support this clonotype. The chain is built from TRBV20-1 and TRBJ2-1; D could derive from TRBD1 or TRBD2 (6 bases each). The CDR3 sequence is 17 residues long. Looked up from germline, CDR1 is DFQATT and CDR2 is SNEGSKA (reference sequence). V was pared by 0 bases and J by 5 bases, with 20 bases between. CDR3 residues: CSARDVTPGAGDNEQFF. The CDR3 DNA sequence: TGCAGTGCTAGAGATGTCACGCCGGGGGCCGGTGACAATGAGCAGTTCTTC.

This clonotype came up many times. The V call is TRBV7-2, the J call TRBJ2-3; D not resolved. V was pared by 2 bases and J by 3 bases, with 9 bases between. This CDR3 region has 14 residues. Germline CDR1 reads SGHTA; CDR2 reads FQGNSA. The CDR3 region is CASSLLMGTDTQYF. Written as DNA, the CDR3 is TGTGCCAGCAGCTTACTTATGGGTACAGATACGCAGTATTTT.

Many counts were recorded for this clonotype. The genes are TRBV7-9 and TRBJ1-3; no definite D call. The V gene lost 4 bases and the J gene lost 7 bases, with 17 bases spanning the gap. The CDR3 extends over 15 amino acids. CDR1 is SEHNR, CDR2 FQNEAQ, per germline (reference sequence). Written as DNA, the CDR3 is TGTGCCAGCAGCTCGCCAGCCCGCGGGGTTAACACCATATATTTT. It is translated as CASSSPARGVNTIYF.

The table lists this clonotype with many counts. The genes are TRBV10-3 and TRBJ2-7, with D possibly TRBD2 on 7 matching bases. Trimming stripped 4 bases from V and 2 bases from J, with 18 bases between. The CDR3 is 16 residues long. Per germline, CDR1 ENHRY and CDR2 SYGVKD. CDR3 sequence: CAISVGGGLVAYEQYF. The CDR3 coding sequence is TGTGCCATCAGTGTAGGGGGGGGCCTAGTCGCCTACGAGCAGTACTTC.

This clonotype has a count of ten or more. J is TRBJ2-7 and V is TRBV6-2 or TRBV6-3, with 11 bases that match TRBD2. Trimming took 1 base from V and 2 from J; bases not matched to a gene: 1. Germline V gene sequence: CDR1 MNHEY, CDR2 SVGEGT. CDR3 length: 15 residues. In nucleotides, the CDR3 is TGTGCCAGCAGTTACTTACTAGCGGGGGCCTACGAGCAGTACTTC. It encodes CASSYLLAGAYEQYF.

This clonotype appeared many times. The chain employs TRBV27 and TRBJ2-7, with D unresolved. Trimming took off 8 bases at V and 4 bases at J, with 6 bases between the two ends. CDR1 MNHEY and CDR2 SMNVEV come from the germline V gene (reference sequence). This CDR3 is 10 amino acids long. CDR3 in amino acids: CASGRYEQYF. In DNA, the CDR3 is TGTGCCAGCGGTCGGTACGAGCAGTACTTC.